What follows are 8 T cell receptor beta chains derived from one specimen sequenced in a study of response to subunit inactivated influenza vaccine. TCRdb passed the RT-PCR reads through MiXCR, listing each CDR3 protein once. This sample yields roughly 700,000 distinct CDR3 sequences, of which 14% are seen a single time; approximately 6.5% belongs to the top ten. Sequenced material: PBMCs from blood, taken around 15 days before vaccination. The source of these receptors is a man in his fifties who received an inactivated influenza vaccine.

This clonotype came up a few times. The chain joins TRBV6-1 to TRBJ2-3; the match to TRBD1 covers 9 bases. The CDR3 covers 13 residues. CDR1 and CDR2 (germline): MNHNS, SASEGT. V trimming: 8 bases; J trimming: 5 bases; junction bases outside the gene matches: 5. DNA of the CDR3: TGTGCCAGCCGCTGGACAGGGGAAGATACGCAGTATTTT. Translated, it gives CASRWTGEDTQYF.

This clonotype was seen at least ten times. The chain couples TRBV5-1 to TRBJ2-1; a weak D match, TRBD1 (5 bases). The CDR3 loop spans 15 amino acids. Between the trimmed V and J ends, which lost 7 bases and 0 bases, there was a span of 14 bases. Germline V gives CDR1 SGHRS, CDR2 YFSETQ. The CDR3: CASGRDSSSYNEQFF. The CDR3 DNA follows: TGCGCCAGCGGGCGAGACAGTTCCTCCTACAATGAGCAGTTCTTC.

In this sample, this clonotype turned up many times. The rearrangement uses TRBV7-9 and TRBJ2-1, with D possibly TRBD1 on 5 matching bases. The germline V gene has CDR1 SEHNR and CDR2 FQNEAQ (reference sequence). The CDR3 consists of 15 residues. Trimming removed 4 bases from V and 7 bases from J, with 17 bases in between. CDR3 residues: CASSYSRELRNEQFF. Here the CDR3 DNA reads TGTGCCAGCAGCTACTCCAGGGAACTGAGGAATGAGCAGTTCTTC. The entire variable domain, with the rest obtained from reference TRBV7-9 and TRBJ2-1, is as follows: DTGVSQNPRHKITKRGQNVTFRCDPISEHNRLYWYRQTLGQGPEFLTYFQNEAQLEKSRLLSDRFSAERPKGSFSTLEIQRTEQGDSAMYLCASSYSRELRNEQFFGPGTRLTVL.

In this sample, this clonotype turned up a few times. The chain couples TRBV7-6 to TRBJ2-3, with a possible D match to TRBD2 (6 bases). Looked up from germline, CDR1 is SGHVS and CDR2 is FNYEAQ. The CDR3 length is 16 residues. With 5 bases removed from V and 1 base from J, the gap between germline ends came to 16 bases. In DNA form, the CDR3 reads TGTGCCAGCAGCCCGAAAGGACTAACCCGCACAGATACGCAGTATTTT. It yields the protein CASSPKGLTRTDTQYF. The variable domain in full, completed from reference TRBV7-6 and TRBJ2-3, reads GAGVSQSPRYKVTKRGQDVALRCDPISGHVSLYWYRQALGQGPEFLTYFNYEAQQDKSGLPNDRFSAERPEGSISTLTIQRTEQRDSAMYRCASSPKGLTRTDTQYFGPGTRLTVL.

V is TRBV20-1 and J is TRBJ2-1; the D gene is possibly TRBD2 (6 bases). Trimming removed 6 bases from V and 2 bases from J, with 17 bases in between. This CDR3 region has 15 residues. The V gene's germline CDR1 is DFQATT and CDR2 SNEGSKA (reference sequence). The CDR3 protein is CSAKRASTTYNEQFF. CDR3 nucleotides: TGCAGTGCCAAGCGGGCTAGTACTACCTACAATGAGCAGTTCTTC.

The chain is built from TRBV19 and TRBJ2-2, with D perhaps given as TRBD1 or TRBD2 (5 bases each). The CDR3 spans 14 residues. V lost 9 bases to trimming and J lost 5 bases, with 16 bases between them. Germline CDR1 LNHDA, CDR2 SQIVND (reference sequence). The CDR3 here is CASTVAGATGELFF. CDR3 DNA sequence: TGTGCCAGCACAGTGGCCGGGGCGACCGGGGAGCTGTTTTTT.

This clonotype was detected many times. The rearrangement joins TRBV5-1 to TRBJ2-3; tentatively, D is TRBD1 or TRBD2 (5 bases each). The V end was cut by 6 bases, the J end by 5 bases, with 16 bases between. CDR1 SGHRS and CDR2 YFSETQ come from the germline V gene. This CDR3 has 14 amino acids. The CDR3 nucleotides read TGCGCCAGCATAGCGACAGAAGGAGGAGATACGCAGTATTTT. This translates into CASIATEGGDTQYF.

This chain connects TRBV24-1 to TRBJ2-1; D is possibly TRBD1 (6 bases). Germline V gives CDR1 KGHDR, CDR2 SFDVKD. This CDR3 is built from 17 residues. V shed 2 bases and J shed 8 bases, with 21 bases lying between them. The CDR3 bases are TGTGCCACCAGTGATTCTGGCGGGCAGGGGCATCTCTATGAGCAGTTCTTC. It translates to CATSDSGGQGHLYEQFF.